These 17 T cell receptor beta chains originate from one sample sequenced in a study of T-cell reconstitution after alpha-beta-depleted transplantation in children. The library targeted TCRbeta and was prepared with unique molecular identifiers. Each CDR3 protein is one row after TCRdb ran MiXCR on the PCR reads. The sample yields approximately 210,000 distinct CDR3 sequences, about a sixth seen once. The material was PBMCs, mostly from graft donor cells, obtained 360 days after TCRalphabeta/CD19-depleted stem cell transplant. The receptors were sampled from a male patient aged 2-9 years who had a stem cell transplant for acute lymphoblastic leukemia, so the T cells may come from the graft donor.

There are many counts of this clonotype. This rearrangement joins TRBV7-9 to TRBJ2-1; D perhaps matches TRBD1 (5 bases). This CDR3 spans 13 amino acids. CDR1 SEHNR and CDR2 FQNEAQ come from the germline V gene (reference sequence). Between the trimmed V and J ends, which lost 5 bases and 5 bases, there was a span of 10 bases. CDR3 region: CASSNRQHNEQFF. The CDR3 region has the DNA TGTGCCAGCAGCAACAGACAGCACAATGAGCAGTTCTTC.

The chain carries TRBV3-1 and TRBJ2-1; the D call may be TRBD1 or TRBD2 (5 bases each). V was shortened by 5 bases and J by 4 bases, with 18 bases between the two germline ends. The CDR3 covers 16 residues. Germline assignment: CDR1 LGHDT and CDR2 YNNKEL (reference sequence). In DNA, the CDR3 is TGTGCCAGCAGCTCAGCTCAGGGCGGGCCGTACAATGAGCAGTTCTTC. This gives the protein CASSSAQGGPYNEQFF.

This chain joins TRBV3-1 and TRBJ2-3; 7 nucleotides line up with TRBD2. V dropped 3 bases and J dropped 4; count of bases not matched to a gene: 10. Germline V gene data show CDR1 as LGHDT and CDR2 as YNNKEL (reference sequence). There are 16 residues in the CDR3. This CDR3 reads CASSQAVSAGADTQYF. CDR3 in DNA: TGTGCCAGCAGCCAGGCCGTTTCGGCGGGGGCAGATACGCAGTATTTT.

This clonotype turned up a few times. The chain employs TRBV27 and TRBJ2-6; D is ambiguous. The CDR3 loop spans 12 amino acids. CDR1 and CDR2 (germline): MNHEY, SMNVEV (reference sequence). V lost 7 bases, J lost 4 bases, and 5 bases lay in between. The CDR3 reads CASKSGANVLTF. In nucleotides, the CDR3 is TGTGCCAGCAAGTCCGGGGCCAACGTCCTGACTTTC.

This clonotype was seen many times. This chain connects TRBV12-3 or TRBV12-4 to TRBJ1-1; possible D gene TRBD1, 5 bases. This CDR3 is built from 14 residues. The V gene lost 1 base and the J gene lost 11 bases, with 17 bases spanning the gap. The CDR3 bases are TGTGCCAGCAGTTTAGAAGGCACAGGCTCAGTGGCTTTCTTT. This encodes CASSLEGTGSVAFF.

This sequence joins TRBV4-3 and TRBJ1-1, with D perhaps TRBD1 (6 bases). Per the germline V gene, CDR1 is LGHNA and CDR2 is YSLEER. V shed 6 bases and J shed 4 bases, with 12 bases lying between them. This CDR3 contains 13 residues. The chain's CDR3 is CASSLTGSTEAFF. The DNA of the CDR3 is TGCGCCAGCAGTCTTACAGGGAGCACTGAAGCTTTCTTT.

In its sample, this clonotype was seen a few times. The chain couples TRBV20-1 to TRBJ1-4, with D tentatively TRBD1 (6 bases). The V end lost 6 bases, the J end lost 9 bases, and 17 bases lay between the germline ends. The CDR3 length is 13 residues. CDR1 and CDR2 (germline): DFQATT, SNEGSKA (reference sequence). CDR3: CSAKGHSGKKLFF. The CDR3 DNA sequence: TGCAGTGCCAAGGGACACTCGGGGAAAAAACTGTTTTTT.

This clonotype showed up just a few times. V and J are TRBV29-1 and TRBJ2-1; 8 bases agree with TRBD2. Germline CDR1 SQVTM, CDR2 ANQGSEA. J gave up 2 bases and V 0 bases, and 3 bases lay outside the gene matches. This CDR3 region has 15 residues. The CDR3 nucleotides read TGCAGCGTTGAAGATCGCGGGAGGCCCTACAATGAGCAGTTCTTC. Its protein is CSVEDRGRPYNEQFF.

V usage is TRBV10-3 and J usage is TRBJ1-2; 8 nucleotides align to TRBD1. Germline CDR1 reads ENHRY; CDR2 reads SYGVKD. This CDR3 is 13 amino acids long. With V trimmed by 6 bases and J by 8 bases, 8 bases remained unmatched. CDR3 DNA sequence: TGTGCCATCAGGGCCCAGGACAGGGAGGGCTACACCTTC. It is translated as CAIRAQDREGYTF.

This clonotype was recorded a few times. The chain uses TRBV6-2 or TRBV6-3 and TRBJ2-7; possible D gene TRBD1, 5 bases. From germline, CDR1 is MNHEY and CDR2 SVGEGT. Trimming took 2 bases from V and 0 from J, leaving 11 bases between them. The CDR3 covers 15 residues. The CDR3 reads CASSYGRAISYEQYF. CDR3 bases: TGTGCCAGCAGTTACGGCAGGGCCATCTCCTACGAGCAGTACTTC.

This chain joins TRBV7-2 and TRBJ1-4; 10 positions match TRBD1. J lost 7 bases, V lost 5 bases, and 10 bases had no gene match. The CDR3 runs 16 residues. The germline gives CDR1 SGHTA, CDR2 FQGNSA. The CDR3 DNA follows: TGTGCCAGCAGCCCAGGGACAGGGGTGAGAAGTGAAAAACTGTTTTTT. It codes for CASSPGTGVRSEKLFF. Full variable domain (outside the CDR3, taken from reference TRBV7-2 and TRBJ1-4): GAGVSQSPSNKVTEKGKDVELRCDPISGHTALYWYRQSLGQGLEFLIYFQGNSAPDKSGLPSDRFSAERTGGSVSTLTIQRTQQEDSAVYLCASSPGTGVRSEKLFFGSGTQLSVL.

This clonotype has at least ten counts. The rearrangement joins TRBV5-1 to TRBJ2-3, with 8 bases lining up with TRBD2. In germline, CDR1 is SGHRS, CDR2 YFSETQ. V lost 3 bases, J lost 3 bases, and 3 bases stayed unmatched. The CDR3 extends over 14 amino acids. CDR3 in DNA: TGCGCCAGCAGCTCGGGGGGGAAGACAGATACGCAGTATTTT. Translated, it gives CASSSGGKTDTQYF.

The chain couples TRBV29-1 to TRBJ1-3; possible D gene TRBD1, 5 bases. CDR3 length: 11 amino acids. The V end was cut by 5 bases, the J end by 3 bases, with 5 bases between. Germline V gene sequence: CDR1 SQVTM, CDR2 ANQGSEA. CDR3 residues: CSVQGGNTIYF. In nucleotides, the CDR3 is TGCAGCGTTCAGGGTGGAAACACCATATATTTT.

The chain couples TRBV4-2 to TRBJ1-5, with D unclear. Germline lookup yields CDR1 LGHNA and CDR2 YNFKEQ. The CDR3 spans 14 residues. V gave up 0 bases and J gave up 6 bases, with 9 bases separating them. The CDR3 is CASSQEGGSQPQHF. The CDR3, as DNA: TGTGCCAGCAGCCAAGAGGGAGGGAGTCAGCCCCAGCATTTT.

The V call is TRBV7-9, the J call TRBJ1-5; 7 bases match TRBD1. CDR1 is SEHNR and CDR2 is FQNEAQ in the germline V gene (reference sequence). Trimming took 5 bases from V and 12 from J; bases not matched to a gene: 16. The CDR3 spans 15 residues. CDR3 sequence: CASSTTQGPAGVQHF. In DNA form, the CDR3 reads TGTGCCAGCAGCACTACACAGGGGCCCGCAGGGGTCCAGCATTTT. Supplemented by reference TRBV7-9 and TRBJ1-5, the full variable domain reads DTGVSQNPRHKITKRGQNVTFRCDPISEHNRLYWYRQTLGQGPEFLTYFQNEAQLEKSRLLSDRFSAERPKGSFSTLEIQRTEQGDSAMYLCASSTTQGPAGVQHFGDGTRLSIL.

This clonotype was counted a few times. V and J are TRBV7-6 and TRBJ2-3; 8 bases line up with TRBD2. J lost 6 bases, V lost 0 bases, and 20 bases had no gene match. This CDR3 comprises 20 residues. CDR1 is SGHVS and CDR2 is FNYEAQ in the germline V gene. CDR3 bases: TGTGCCAGCAGCTTAGCATTGAGAAGCGGGGGAAAGTTGCGAACGGATACGCAGTATTTT. Protein: CASSLALRSGGKLRTDTQYF.

Only a few counts were recorded for this clonotype. Here the CDR3 reads CASSQVGGGAAYNEQFF. CDR3 nucleotide sequence: TGCGCCAGCAGCCAAGTGGGCGGGGGGGCGGCCTACAATGAGCAGTTCTTC. The chain uses TRBV4-3 and TRBJ2-1, with TRBD2 matching 9 bases. Germline CDR1 and CDR2: LGHNA and YSLEER. The CDR3 has 17 residues. V lost 1 base and J lost 2; bases outside the gene matches: 6.